The rows below give T cell receptor beta chains drawn from one sample of a study of T cell clonotyping in hematopoietic cell transplantation. TCRdb keeps only in-frame clones here, not all; method: immunoSEQ multiplex PCR. This sample carries some 17,000 clones, approximately 87% of them seen once, and the ten largest clones take 2.5% to 3%. The sample comprised peripheral blood mononuclear cells. The receptors here all came from a man aged 45-65 years in good health. Some clones in this sample may be carry-over from other donors' samples. The CDR3 runs from the conserved cysteine through the conserved F or W. Rows give clone size only sometimes, using once, few, many, or a class for an expanded clone.

v_call	cdr3_length	clone_size	j_call	cdr3_aa
TRBV4-2	16	.	TRBJ2-3	CASSQESSGGEDTQYF
TRBV29-1	12	.	TRBJ2-5	CSTGQVRETQYF
TRBV2	15	.	TRBJ1-4	CASSQNRGDNEKLFF
TRBV5-8	13	few	TRBJ2-7	CASTLQQGYEQYF
TRBV5-1	16	.	TRBJ2-4	CASSSGQGYVKNIQYF
TRBV9	15	.	TRBJ1-1	CASSPHGRVGLDAFF
TRBV25-1	13	.	TRBJ1-3	CASRANSGNTIYF
TRBV7-9	12	.	TRBJ1-4	CASSPVLGKLFF
TRBV30	14	.	TRBJ2-5	CAWTSSAAQETQYF
TRBV2	13	once	TRBJ2-3	CAIGTSSTDTQYF
TRBV19	14	few	TRBJ1-6	CASTWTGGHSPLHF
TRBV7-9	13	once	TRBJ1-2	CASSTRLNYGYTF
TRBV6-5	14	.	TRBJ2-7	CASSPSGRSYEQYF
TRBV5-1	14	.	TRBJ2-7	CASSFGQDSYEQYF
TRBV2	14	.	TRBJ2-7	CASEVPGLYYEQYF
TRBV29-1	10	.	TRBJ1-1	CSAQGGEAFF
TRBV2	13	few	TRBJ1-1	CASKGSLNTEAFF
TRBV30	13	.	TRBJ1-2	CAWSIGGMGGYTF
TRBV7-3	17	.	TRBJ2-3	CASSPWTNSPSTDTQYF
TRBV5-4	14	.	TRBJ1-2	CASSHPSDPYGYTF
TRBV11-3	16	.	TRBJ2-2	CASSPTGTGYTGELFF
TRBV30	14	.	TRBJ1-6	CAWSEGLRDSPLHF
TRBV7-9	11	.	TRBJ2-1	CASTWGLEQFF
TRBV7-8	16	few	TRBJ1-6	CASSSPYREYNSPLHF